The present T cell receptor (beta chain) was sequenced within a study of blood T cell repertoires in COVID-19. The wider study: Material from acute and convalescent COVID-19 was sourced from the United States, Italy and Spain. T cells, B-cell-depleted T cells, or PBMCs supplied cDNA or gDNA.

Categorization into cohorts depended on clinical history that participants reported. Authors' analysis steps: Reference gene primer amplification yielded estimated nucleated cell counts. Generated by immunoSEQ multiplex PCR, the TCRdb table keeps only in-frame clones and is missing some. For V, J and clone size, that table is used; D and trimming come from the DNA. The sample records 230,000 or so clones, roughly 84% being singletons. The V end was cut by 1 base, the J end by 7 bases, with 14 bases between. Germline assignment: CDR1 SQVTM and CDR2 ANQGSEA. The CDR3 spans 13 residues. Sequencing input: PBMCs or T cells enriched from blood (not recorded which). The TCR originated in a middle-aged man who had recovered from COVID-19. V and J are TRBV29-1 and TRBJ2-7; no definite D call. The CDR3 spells CSVEVFPTEEQYF. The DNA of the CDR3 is TGCAGCGTTGAAGTGTTCCCTACTGAAGAGCAGTACTTC.